The 19 T cell receptor beta chains in this list originate from one sample, sequenced in a study of blood T cell repertoires in COVID-19. Profiled with immunoSEQ multiplex PCR; TCRdb holds only in-frame clones, not every one. The sample lists 150,000 to 200,000 clones; 85% to 90% were seen once. Sequencing was carried out using peripheral blood. These receptors were obtained from a human donor in a cohort sampled during active COVID-19.

The rearrangement uses TRBV3-1 (or the pseudogene TRBV3-2) and TRBJ2-7, with 9 bases aligning to TRBD1. After removal of 6 bases from V and 3 bases from J, the junction contained 6 bases not matched to a gene. Per germline, CDR1 LGHDT and CDR2 YNNKEL (reference sequence). The CDR3 sequence is 14 residues long. The CDR3 bases are TGTGCCAGCAGGCGGGACAGGGATCACTACGAGCAGTACTTC. Its translation: CASRRDRDHYEQYF.

The V and J genes are TRBV6-6 and TRBJ1-6; D ambiguous. Trimming shortened V by 4 bases and J by 7 bases, and 5 bases separated the two germline ends. Germline CDR1 and CDR2: MNHNY and SVGAGI (reference sequence). The CDR3 has 12 residues. The CDR3 loop reads CASSSMNSPLHF. The CDR3 DNA reads TGTGCCAGCAGTTCCATGAATTCACCCCTCCACTTT.

J is TRBJ1-1 and V is TRBV7-9, with 7 bases that match TRBD1. Germline V gene sequence: CDR1 SEHNR, CDR2 FQNEAQ (reference sequence). J was trimmed by 1 base and V by 5 bases; bases with no gene match: 7. This CDR3 contains 15 residues. The CDR3 DNA reads TGTGCCAGCAGCACGAGACAGGGACCGAACACTGAAGCTTTCTTT. It translates to CASSTRQGPNTEAFF.

The gene calls are TRBV19 and TRBJ1-4; D gene ambiguous. CDR1 is LNHDA and CDR2 is SQIVND in the germline V gene (reference sequence). The ends were cut back, 3 bases at V and 5 bases at J, with 7 bases in the middle. The CDR3 has 13 residues. DNA of the CDR3: TGTGCCAGTAGTATGGGCTTCAATGAAAAACTGTTTTTT. This translates into CASSMGFNEKLFF.

CDR3 amino acids: CASSRVLWGGSDTGELFF. CDR3 nucleotides: TGTGCCAGCAGCCGGGTTCTTTGGGGGGGAAGTGACACCGGGGAGCTGTTTTTT. V gene TRBV3-1 (or the pseudogene TRBV3-2) combines with J gene TRBJ2-2; 7 positions match TRBD2. Germline V gives CDR1 LGHDT, CDR2 YNNKEL (reference sequence). Unmatched junction bases numbered 14, after V lost 4 bases and J lost 3 bases. The CDR3 is 18 residues long.

This clone was seen a handful of times. The chain combines TRBV2 with TRBJ2-1; perhaps TRBD2 as D (5 bases). Germline V CDR1 and CDR2: SNHLY, FYNNEI. The ends were cut back, 6 bases at V and 2 bases at J, with 11 bases in the middle. The CDR3 runs 14 residues. The CDR3: CASRVGVPYNEQFF. The CDR3 region has the DNA TGTGCCAGCAGGGTCGGGGTCCCCTACAATGAGCAGTTCTTC.

V and J are TRBV15 and TRBJ2-3, with 8 nucleotides matching TRBD1. Germline V CDR1 and CDR2: LNHNV, YYDKDF (reference sequence). J gave up 2 bases and V 0 bases, and 7 bases lay outside the gene matches. This CDR3 has 17 residues. The CDR3, as DNA: TGTGCCACCAGCAGAGAAGCGGCAGGGGGCCTCACAGATACGCAGTATTTT. Amino acids: CATSREAAGGLTDTQYF.

This clone has just one count. At the DNA level, this CDR3 is encoded by other sequences in the same sample as well. V gene TRBV5-1 combines with J gene TRBJ2-7; 10 positions agree with TRBD2. J was trimmed by 5 bases and V by 0 bases; bases with no gene match: 8. The CDR3 has 16 residues. CDR1 and CDR2 (germline): SGHRS, YFSETQ. This CDR3 reads CASSLGRSGGAHEQYF. As DNA, the CDR3 is TGCGCCAGCAGCTTGGGGCGGAGCGGGGGGGCCCACGAGCAGTACTTC. Combining the CDR3 with reference TRBV5-1 and TRBJ2-7 gives the whole variable domain KAGVTQTPRYLIKTRGQQVTLSCSPISGHRSVSWYQQTPGQGLQFLFEYFSETQRNKGNFPGRFSGRQFSNSRSEMNVSTLELGDSALYLCASSLGRSGGAHEQYFGPGTRLTVT.

The J gene is TRBJ2-5, the V gene TRBV12-3 or TRBV12-4, with a tentative D call TRBD2 (6 bases). V was trimmed by 8 bases and J by 4 bases, leaving 14 bases between them. The CDR3 is 13 amino acids. CDR3 in amino acids: CASGQTRSETQYF. In DNA, the CDR3 is TGTGCCAGCGGGCAGACTAGATCAGAGACCCAGTACTTC.

This chain connects TRBV13 to TRBJ1-6, with D possibly being TRBD1 (6 bases). Germline values: CDR1 PRHDT, CDR2 FYEKMQ (reference sequence). This CDR3 region has 19 residues. V was clipped by 5 bases and J by 0 bases, with 20 bases between them. CDR3 DNA: TGTGCCAGCAGCACGAAAGGACAGCCCTCCAGCTCCTATAATTCACCCCTCCACTTT. It translates to CASSTKGQPSSSYNSPLHF.

As DNA, the CDR3 is TGTGCCAGCAGCCAAGTTCCAGGGAACACTGAAGCTTTCTTT. It is translated as CASSQVPGNTEAFF. This sequence joins TRBV3-1 (or the pseudogene TRBV3-2) and TRBJ1-1; D not resolved. Germline CDR1 LGHDT, CDR2 YNNKEL (reference sequence). V lost 1 base and J 1 base, leaving 7 bases between the germline ends. The CDR3 is 14 residues long.

This chain connects TRBV10-3 to TRBJ2-2; D perhaps matches TRBD2 (6 bases). The V end lost 2 bases, the J end lost 6 bases, and 16 bases lay between the germline ends. The CDR3 totals 16 residues. The germline gives CDR1 ENHRY, CDR2 SYGVKD. CDR3 region: CAISEGLGGYAGELFF. CDR3 coding DNA: TGTGCCATCAGTGAGGGGCTAGGAGGGTACGCCGGGGAGCTGTTTTTT.

On this clone itself: The sample contains more than one DNA sequence encoding this CDR3. The V gene is TRBV5-1, the J gene TRBJ1-6; D may be TRBD1 (6 bases). This CDR3 contains 14 residues. V was cut by 0 bases and J by 7 bases, with 8 bases left in between. Germline V lookup: CDR1 SGHRS, CDR2 YFSETQ. CDR3 nucleotides: TGCGCCAGCAGCTTGGGGGGGCAGAATTCACCCCTCCACTTT. Its protein is CASSLGGQNSPLHF.

This clone has just one count. The rearrangement links TRBV10-3 to TRBJ2-4; possibly TRBD2 for D (6 bases). V was clipped by 10 bases and J by 5 bases, with 15 bases between them. CDR3 size: 13 residues. Per germline, CDR1 ENHRY and CDR2 SYGVKD. The CDR3 nucleotides are TGTGCCACGGGGGACCACGGGGAAAACATTCAGTACTTC. Amino acid sequence: CATGDHGENIQYF.

The V and J genes are TRBV19 and TRBJ2-7, with 7 bases matching TRBD1. CDR1 is LNHDA and CDR2 is SQIVND in the germline V gene (reference sequence). The CDR3 is made up of 13 amino acids. Germline trimming cut 3 bases from V and 4 bases from J; bases unmatched to any gene: 3. Here the CDR3 DNA reads TGTGCCAGTAGTATGGGACAGAATTACGAGCAGTACTTC. The encoded protein is CASSMGQNYEQYF. Using reference TRBV19 and TRBJ2-7 for the parts outside the CDR3, the full variable domain is DGGITQSPKYLFRKEGQNVTLSCEQNLNHDAMYWYRQDPGQGLRLIYYSQIVNDFQKGDIAEGYSVSREKKESFPLTVTSAQKNPTAFYLCASSMGQNYEQYFGPGTRLTVT.

V usage is TRBV25-1 and J usage is TRBJ1-6, with D perhaps TRBD1 (6 bases). V lost 4 bases to trimming and J lost 10 bases, with 11 bases between them. CDR1 and CDR2 from the germline V gene are MGHDK and SYGVNS. This CDR3 has 13 residues. CDR3 in DNA: TGTGCCAGCAGTGCACAGGGCGACTCACCCCTCCACTTT. Its translation: CASSAQGDSPLHF.

This sequence joins TRBV27 and TRBJ2-7, with 7 bases fitting TRBD2. The germline V gene has CDR1 MNHEY and CDR2 SMNVEV (reference sequence). The CDR3 is 16 amino acids. Trimming took 5 bases from V and 0 from J; bases not matched to a gene: 10. The CDR3 sequence: CASSVSSGTVSYEQYF. The CDR3 bases are TGTGCCAGCAGTGTCTCCAGCGGGACCGTCTCCTACGAGCAGTACTTC.

The genes are TRBV4-1 and TRBJ1-2; 9 bases match TRBD1. The CDR3 covers 15 residues. The germline gives CDR1 MGHRA, CDR2 YSYEKL. The V gene end was trimmed by 3 bases and the J gene end by 2 bases; junction bases not matched to a gene: 4. CDR3 loop: CASSQDRGPNYGYTF. Here the CDR3 DNA reads TGCGCCAGCAGCCAGGACAGGGGACCAAACTATGGCTACACCTTC.

As concerns this clone: Mismatch with germline at one junction end may stem from a read error. The chain employs TRBV3-1 (or the pseudogene TRBV3-2) and TRBJ2-7; perhaps TRBD2 as D (5 bases). The CDR3 has 13 residues. Germline loops: CDR1 LGHDT, CDR2 YNNKEL (reference sequence). CDR3 nucleotide sequence: TGTGCCAGCAGCCACCAAGGGTTCGGGGAAACGCACTTC. This codes for CASSHQGFGETHF.